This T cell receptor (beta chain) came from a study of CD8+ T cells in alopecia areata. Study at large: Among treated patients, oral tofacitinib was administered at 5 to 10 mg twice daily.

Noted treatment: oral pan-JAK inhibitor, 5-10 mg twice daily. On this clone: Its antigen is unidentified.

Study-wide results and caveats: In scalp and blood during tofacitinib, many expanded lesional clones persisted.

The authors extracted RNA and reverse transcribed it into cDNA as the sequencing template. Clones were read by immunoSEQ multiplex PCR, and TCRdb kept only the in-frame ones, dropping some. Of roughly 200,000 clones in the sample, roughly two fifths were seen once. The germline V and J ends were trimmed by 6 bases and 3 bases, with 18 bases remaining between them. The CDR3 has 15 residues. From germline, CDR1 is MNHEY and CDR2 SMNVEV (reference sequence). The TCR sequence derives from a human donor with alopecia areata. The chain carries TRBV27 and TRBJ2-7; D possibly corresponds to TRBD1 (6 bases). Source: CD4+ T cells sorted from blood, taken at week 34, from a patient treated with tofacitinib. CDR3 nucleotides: TGTGCCAGCAGACAATTTCAGGGGACATACTACGAGCAGTACTTC. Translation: CASRQFQGTYYEQYF.